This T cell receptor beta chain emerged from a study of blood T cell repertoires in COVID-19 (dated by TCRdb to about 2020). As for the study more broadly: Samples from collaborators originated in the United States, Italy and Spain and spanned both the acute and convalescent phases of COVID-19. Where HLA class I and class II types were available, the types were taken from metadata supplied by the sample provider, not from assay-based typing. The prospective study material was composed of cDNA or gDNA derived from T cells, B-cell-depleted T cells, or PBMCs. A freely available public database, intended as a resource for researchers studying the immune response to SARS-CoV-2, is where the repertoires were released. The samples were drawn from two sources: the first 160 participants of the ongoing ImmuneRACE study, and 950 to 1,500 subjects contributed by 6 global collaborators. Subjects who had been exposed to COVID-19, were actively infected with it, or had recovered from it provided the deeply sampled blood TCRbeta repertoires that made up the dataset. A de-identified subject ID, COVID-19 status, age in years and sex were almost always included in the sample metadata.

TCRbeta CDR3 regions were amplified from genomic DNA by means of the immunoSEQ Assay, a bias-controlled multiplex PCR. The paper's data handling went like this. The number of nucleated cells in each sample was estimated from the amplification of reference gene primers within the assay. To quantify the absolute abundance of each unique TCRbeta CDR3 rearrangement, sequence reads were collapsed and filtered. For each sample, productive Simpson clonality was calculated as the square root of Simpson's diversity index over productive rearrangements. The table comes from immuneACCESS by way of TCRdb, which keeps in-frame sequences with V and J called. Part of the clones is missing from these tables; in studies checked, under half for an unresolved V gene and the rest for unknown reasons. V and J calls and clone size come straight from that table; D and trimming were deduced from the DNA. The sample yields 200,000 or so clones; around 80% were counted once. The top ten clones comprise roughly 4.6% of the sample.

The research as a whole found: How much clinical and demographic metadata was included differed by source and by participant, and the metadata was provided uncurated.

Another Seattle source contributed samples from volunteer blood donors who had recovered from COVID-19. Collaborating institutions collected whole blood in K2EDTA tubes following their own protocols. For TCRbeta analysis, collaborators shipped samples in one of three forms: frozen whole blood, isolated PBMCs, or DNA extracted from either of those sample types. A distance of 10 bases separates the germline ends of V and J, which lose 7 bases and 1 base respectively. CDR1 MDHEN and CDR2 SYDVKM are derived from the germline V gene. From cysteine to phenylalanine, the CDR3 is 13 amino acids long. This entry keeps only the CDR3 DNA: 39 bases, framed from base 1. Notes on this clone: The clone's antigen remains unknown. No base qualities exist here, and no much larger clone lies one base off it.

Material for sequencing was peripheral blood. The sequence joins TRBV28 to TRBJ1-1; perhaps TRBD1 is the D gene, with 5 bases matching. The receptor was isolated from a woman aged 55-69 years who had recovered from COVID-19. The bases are TGTGCCAGCATCTCCAGGGCGAACACTGAAGCTTTCTTT. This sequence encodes CASISRANTEAFF.